Only one count was recorded for the clone carrying this T cell receptor beta chain. Its antigen is unknown. Sequenced by immunoSEQ multiplex PCR; TCRdb stores in-frame clones only, minus some. The top ten clones hold roughly 4.3% of a sample with about 440,000 clones, 90% of them seen once. Trimming took 1 base from V and 13 from J, leaving 10 bases between them. Per germline, CDR1 SEHNR and CDR2 FQNEAQ (reference sequence). The CDR3 extends over 12 amino acids. Treatment defined: some 20 received Ad26.COV2.S at low or high dose, single or two shots; several received placebo; per-sample allocation not given. On day 63 after the first injection, vaccine and placebo recipients gave samples. An Ad26 vector was used to express Wuhan-strain SARS-CoV-2 spike as the vaccine. The sample is drawn from a study of Ad26.COV2.S vaccination and SARS-CoV-2 variants. Study summary: Into the muscle, Ad26.COV2.S was dosed once or twice, 56 days apart. Study results and caveats: TCR breadth and depth estimates may have understated total T cell responses.

The clonotype was recovered from a person aged 18-60 years who received the Ad26.COV2.S COVID-19 vaccine or a placebo. The chain has TRBV7-9 and TRBJ2-2; TRBD1 or TRBD2 may be the D gene (5 bases each). Sequenced here: peripheral blood, sampled in a trial of Ad26.COV2.S vaccine versus placebo. CDR3 loop: CASSLDQGVLFF. Written as DNA, the CDR3 is TGTGCCAGCAGCTTAGATCAGGGAGTGCTGTTTTTT.